This T cell receptor beta chain derives from a study of blood T cell repertoires in COVID-19. On the study more broadly: The United States, Italy and Spain were the sources of the acute and convalescent COVID-19 samples. From T cells, B-cell-depleted T cells, or PBMCs came the material, which was cDNA or gDNA.

How the authors handled the data: Reference gene primer amplification gave estimated nucleated cell counts. The data were produced by immunoSEQ multiplex PCR, yet TCRdb's version contains in-frame clones alone and is incomplete. V, J and clone size are taken as reported in that table, and D and trimming were inferred from the DNA itself. The sample includes over 55,000 clones, 65% to 85% of them seen just once. This sequence originates from a man aged 45-60 years with active COVID-19. Sequencing input: peripheral blood.

The DNA for the CDR3 is TGTGCCAGCAGCGGGGGACAGGGGCGAAACCTCTACGAGCAGTACTTC. Its protein product is CASSGGQGRNLYEQYF. J is TRBJ2-7 and V is TRBV9; 10 bases fit TRBD1. The germline V gene has CDR1 SGDLS and CDR2 YYNGEE. V trimming: 3 bases; J trimming: 3 bases; junction bases outside the gene matches: 9. This CDR3 has 16 residues.